A single sample gave rise to the 25 T cell receptor beta chains below, sequenced in a study of cytomegalovirus exposure and HLA in healthy donors. Profiling relied on immunoSEQ multiplex PCR, and the TCRdb table lists in-frame clones only, not all of them. The sample carries about 160,000 clones, 75% to 90% recorded once. Sequencing input: PBMCs. All receptors derive from a woman between 18 and 30 years old in good health and CMV-seronegative.

The chain employs TRBV5-1 and TRBJ2-5, with TRBD2 matching over 8 bases. The CDR3 is 16 amino acids. The germline CDR1 and CDR2 sequences are SGHRS and YFSETQ. V was pared by 3 bases and J by 1 base, with 8 bases of the junction left unmatched. The DNA for the CDR3 is TGCGCCAGCAGCTACGGGGGGGCCGACTTCCAAGAGACCCAGTACTTC. This translates into CASSYGGADFQETQYF.

The sample holds one count of this clone. The CDR3 loop reads CASSYDGTGGERGYTF. CDR3 DNA sequence: TGTGCCAGCAGTTACGATGGGACAGGGGGCGAGAGGGGCTACACCTTC. This chain connects TRBV6-5 to TRBJ1-2; 12 bases are shared with TRBD1. After removal of 2 bases from V and 8 bases from J, the junction contained 9 bases not matched to a gene. CDR1 MNHEY and CDR2 SVGAGI come from the germline V gene. The CDR3 has 16 amino acids.

V usage is TRBV18 and J usage is TRBJ2-3, with D unresolved. CDR1 is KGHSH, CDR2 LQKENI, per germline. Deletions cut 4 bases from V and 2 bases from J, with 4 bases between. CDR3 length: 12 amino acids. In DNA, the CDR3 is TGTGCCAGCTCACTTAACACAGATACGCAGTATTTT. As protein: CASSLNTDTQYF. Filled out from reference TRBV18 and TRBJ2-3, the complete variable domain reads NAGVMQNPRHLVRRRGQEARLRCSPMKGHSHVYWYRQLPEEGLKFMVYLQKENIIDESGMPKERFSAEFPKEGPSILRIQQVVRGDSAAYFCASSLNTDTQYFGPGTRLTVL.

The chain uses TRBV5-6 and TRBJ1-2; D is possibly TRBD1 (6 bases). The CDR3 covers 14 residues. The ends were cut back, 0 bases at V and 10 bases at J, with 16 bases in the middle. From germline, CDR1 is SGHDT and CDR2 YYEEEE. As DNA, the CDR3 is TGTGCCAGCAGCTTGGTTTCCGGGGGGCATGACTACACCTTC. It translates to CASSLVSGGHDYTF.

J is TRBJ2-3 and V is TRBV7-2; 9 bases align to TRBD1. The CDR3 totals 18 residues. CDR1 and CDR2 from the germline V gene are SGHTA and FQGNSA. J lost 0 bases, V lost 4 bases, and 11 bases had no gene match. The CDR3 loop is CASSSVPGQGWSTDTQYF. DNA of the CDR3: TGTGCCAGCAGCTCCGTCCCGGGACAGGGTTGGAGCACAGATACGCAGTATTTT.

CDR3 protein: CASSLSATNEKLFF. The CDR3 region has the DNA TGCGCCAGCAGCTTGTCTGCAACTAATGAAAAACTGTTTTTT. The chain uses TRBV5-1 and TRBJ1-4, with unresolved D. The germline gives CDR1 SGHRS, CDR2 YFSETQ. Deletions cut 1 base from V and 0 bases from J, with 4 bases between. The CDR3 runs to 14 residues.

This chain joins TRBV6-1 and TRBJ1-4, with no clear D. CDR3 length: 13 residues. Germline-derived CDR1 and CDR2 are MNHNS and SASEGT. Trimming pared 2 bases from V and 3 bases from J, leaving 4 bases between. The CDR3 sequence: CASSESANEKLFF. The CDR3 DNA follows: TGTGCCAGCAGTGAAAGCGCTAATGAAAAACTGTTTTTT.

This sequence joins TRBV9 and TRBJ1-3; D is uncertain. V lost 0 bases to trimming and J lost 2 bases, with 9 bases between them. CDR1 is SGDLS, CDR2 YYNGEE, per germline. CDR3 length equals 15 residues. CDR3 sequence (DNA): TGTGCCAGCAGCGTAGATTGGAGCGCTGGAAACACCATATATTTT. Its protein is CASSVDWSAGNTIYF.

The chain's CDR3 is CASSIHRDSQFGYTF. CDR3 sequence (DNA): TGTGCCAGTAGTATCCACCGGGACAGTCAGTTCGGCTACACCTTC. The chain carries TRBV19 and TRBJ1-2, with 7 bases identical to TRBD1. The CDR3 sequence is 15 residues long. Germline CDR1 and CDR2: LNHDA and SQIVND (reference sequence). The J segment lost 8 bases and the V segment lost 3 bases, leaving 12 bases of the junction unmatched.

CDR3 in DNA: TGCGCCAGCAGCCCAAGTGGGGGGGCCTTAAGGGAGACCCAGTACTTC. Protein product: CASSPSGGALRETQYF. This chain joins TRBV4-1 and TRBJ2-5, with a possible D match to TRBD2 (7 bases). V was shortened by 4 bases and J by 5 bases, with 20 bases between the two germline ends. CDR3 size: 16 residues. Germline values: CDR1 MGHRA, CDR2 YSYEKL.

The chain couples TRBV2 to TRBJ2-7, with TRBD2 as a possible D gene (6 bases). This CDR3 is 13 amino acids long. The germline V gene encodes CDR1 SNHLY and CDR2 FYNNEI. CDR3 nucleotides: TGTGCGGGGCGCGGGGAGAACGCCTACGAGCAGTACTTC. This encodes CAGRGENAYEQYF.

This chain joins TRBV18 and TRBJ2-5; no clear D. CDR3 length: 13 amino acids. V shed 6 bases and J shed 1 base, with 9 bases lying between them. Per germline, CDR1 KGHSH and CDR2 LQKENI. The CDR3 bases are TGTGCCAGCTCCGTTATCCCCCAAGAGACCCAGTACTTC. It encodes CASSVIPQETQYF.

The chain recombines TRBV4-2 with TRBJ2-1, with 7 bases aligning to TRBD2. This CDR3 has 15 amino acids. V lost 0 bases, J lost 9 bases, and 8 bases stayed unmatched. Per germline, CDR1 LGHNA and CDR2 YNFKEQ. The CDR3 spells CASSQDGAGVIEQFF. In DNA form, the CDR3 reads TGTGCCAGCAGCCAAGACGGGGCGGGGGTTATTGAGCAGTTCTTC.

This clone has just one count. This chain links TRBV27 with TRBJ1-2; TRBD1 aligns across 9 bases. The junction had 8 bases not matched to a gene; V was cut back by 2 bases and J by 4 bases. Germline assignment: CDR1 MNHEY and CDR2 SMNVEV (reference sequence). There are 16 residues in the CDR3. The CDR3 region has the DNA TGTGCCAGCAGTTTACAGCGGACAGGGGATATCTATGGCTACACCTTC. Encoded protein: CASSLQRTGDIYGYTF.

The chain links TRBV13 to TRBJ1-2, with D unclear. Trimming shortened V by 0 bases and J by 1 base, and 9 bases separated the two germline ends. Germline V gene data show CDR1 as PRHDT and CDR2 as FYEKMQ (reference sequence). The CDR3 sequence is 15 residues long. The DNA for the CDR3 is TGTGCCAGCAGCTTAGGGACTACTAATAACTATGGCTACACCTTC. This codes for CASSLGTTNNYGYTF.

This chain uses TRBV9 with TRBJ1-2; D possibly corresponds to TRBD1 (5 bases). This CDR3 has 14 amino acids. Per the germline V gene, CDR1 is SGDLS and CDR2 is YYNGEE. Trimming removed 3 bases at V and 3 bases at J, with 12 bases between. CDR3 sequence: CASSADSAYYGYTF. The CDR3 region has the DNA TGTGCCAGCAGCGCCGACAGCGCCTACTATGGCTACACCTTC.

The chain joins TRBV9 to TRBJ2-3, with 7 bases lining up with TRBD2. V was pared by 3 bases and J by 4 bases, with 11 bases of the junction left unmatched. The CDR3 is made up of 16 amino acids. CDR1 is SGDLS and CDR2 is YYNGEE in the germline V gene. The CDR3 DNA reads as TGTGCCAGCAGCGCCGCACAGGCGGGAGTGGCAGATACGCAGTATTTT. As protein: CASSAAQAGVADTQYF.

The chain employs TRBV27 and TRBJ2-3; TRBD1 aligns across 9 bases. The V gene end was trimmed by 8 bases and the J gene end by 2 bases; junction bases not matched to a gene: 5. CDR1 MNHEY and CDR2 SMNVEV come from the germline V gene (reference sequence). The CDR3 spans 14 residues. The CDR3 sequence: CASARDRVTDTQYF. CDR3 nucleotides: TGTGCCAGCGCCCGGGACAGGGTCACAGATACGCAGTATTTT.

The chain uses TRBV6-5 and TRBJ2-3, with TRBD2 matching over 7 bases. Germline CDR1 and CDR2: MNHEY and SVGAGI. V trimming: 5 bases; J trimming: 3 bases; junction bases outside the gene matches: 8. The CDR3 contains 15 residues. The CDR3, as DNA: TGTGCCAGCAGTGCTCGGGGACTACGAACAGATACGCAGTATTTT. This encodes CASSARGLRTDTQYF.

The chain couples TRBV7-9 to TRBJ1-1; the match to TRBD1 covers 7 bases. V lost 3 bases and J lost 0; bases outside the gene matches: 13. The CDR3 runs to 18 residues. CDR1 SEHNR and CDR2 FQNEAQ come from the germline V gene (reference sequence). This chain's CDR3 is CASSFPSGDRDMNTEAFF. In nucleotides, the CDR3 is TGTGCCAGCAGCTTCCCCTCCGGCGACAGGGATATGAACACTGAAGCTTTCTTT.

V and J are TRBV7-8 and TRBJ1-2; 9 nucleotides agree with TRBD1. Looked up from germline, CDR1 is SGHVS and CDR2 is FQNEAQ. The CDR3 covers 15 residues. Losses at the gene ends were 5 bases for V and 2 bases for J; bases not matched to a gene: 6. The CDR3: CASSPRDRANYGYTF. DNA for the CDR3: TGTGCCAGCAGCCCCCGGGACAGGGCCAACTATGGCTACACCTTC.

The V call is TRBV29-1, the J call TRBJ2-1, with TRBD1 as a possible D gene (6 bases). The CDR3 is made up of 14 amino acids. The V and J ends lost 5 bases and 5 bases respectively, with 16 bases between them. CDR1 is SQVTM and CDR2 is ANQGSEA in the germline V gene. CDR3 region: CSVRQTGIHNEQFF. The CDR3 DNA sequence: TGCAGCGTTAGACAAACAGGGATTCACAATGAGCAGTTCTTC.

The V call is TRBV4-3, the J call TRBJ2-3; the D gene is possibly TRBD2 (6 bases). The length of the CDR3 is 16 residues. V lost 0 bases to trimming and J lost 3 bases, with 13 bases between them. Germline V gene lookup returns CDR1 LGHNA and CDR2 YSLEER. CDR3: CASSQEKGLSTDTQYF. The CDR3 nucleotides read TGCGCCAGCAGCCAAGAAAAGGGACTGTCGACAGATACGCAGTATTTT.

Ten or more counts support this clone. The V and J genes are TRBV4-3 and TRBJ2-7, with TRBD2 identical over 11 bases. The CDR3 covers 14 residues. V was clipped by 4 bases and J by 6 bases; unmatched bases: 5. CDR1 is LGHNA and CDR2 is YSLEER in the germline V gene. CDR3 amino acids: CASSPTSGRTEQYF. DNA for the CDR3: TGCGCCAGCAGCCCCACTAGCGGGAGAACCGAGCAGTACTTC.

The J gene is TRBJ1-1, the V gene TRBV6-5; D remains ambiguous. CDR1 and CDR2 (germline): MNHEY, SVGAGI. Trimming cost V 2 bases and J 1 base, with 14 bases left between them. The CDR3 is 16 residues long. CDR3 sequence: CASSYDSGRRNTEAFF. The CDR3 bases are TGTGCCAGCAGTTACGATAGTGGCAGGCGGAACACTGAAGCTTTCTTT.